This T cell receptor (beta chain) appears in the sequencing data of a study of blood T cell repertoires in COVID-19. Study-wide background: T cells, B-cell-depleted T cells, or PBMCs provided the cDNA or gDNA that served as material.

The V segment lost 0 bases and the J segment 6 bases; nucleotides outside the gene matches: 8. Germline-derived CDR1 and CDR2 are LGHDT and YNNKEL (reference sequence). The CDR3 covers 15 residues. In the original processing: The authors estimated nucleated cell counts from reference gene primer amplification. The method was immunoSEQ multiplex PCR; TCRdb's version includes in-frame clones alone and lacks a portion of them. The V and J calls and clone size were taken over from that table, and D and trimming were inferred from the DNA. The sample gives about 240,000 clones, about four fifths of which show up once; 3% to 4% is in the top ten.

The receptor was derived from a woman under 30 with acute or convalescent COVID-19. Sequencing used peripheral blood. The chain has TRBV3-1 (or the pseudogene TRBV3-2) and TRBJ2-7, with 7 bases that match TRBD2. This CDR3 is CASSQDGGSGVEQYF. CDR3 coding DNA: TGTGCCAGCAGCCAAGATGGCGGGAGTGGGGTCGAGCAGTACTTC.